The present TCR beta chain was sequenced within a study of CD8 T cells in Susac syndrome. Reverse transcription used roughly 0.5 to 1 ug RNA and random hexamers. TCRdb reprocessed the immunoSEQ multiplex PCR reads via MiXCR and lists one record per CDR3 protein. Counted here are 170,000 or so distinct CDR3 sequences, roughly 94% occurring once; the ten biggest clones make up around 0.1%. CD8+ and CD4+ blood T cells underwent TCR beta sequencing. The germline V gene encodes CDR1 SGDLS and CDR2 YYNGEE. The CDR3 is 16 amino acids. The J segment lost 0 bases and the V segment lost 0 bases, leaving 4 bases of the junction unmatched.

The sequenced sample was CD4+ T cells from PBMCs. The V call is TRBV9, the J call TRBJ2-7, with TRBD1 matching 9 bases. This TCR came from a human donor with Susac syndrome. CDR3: CASSVDRGHNSYEQYF. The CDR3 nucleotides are TGTGCCAGCAGCGTAGACAGGGGGCATAACTCCTACGAGCAGTACTTC.